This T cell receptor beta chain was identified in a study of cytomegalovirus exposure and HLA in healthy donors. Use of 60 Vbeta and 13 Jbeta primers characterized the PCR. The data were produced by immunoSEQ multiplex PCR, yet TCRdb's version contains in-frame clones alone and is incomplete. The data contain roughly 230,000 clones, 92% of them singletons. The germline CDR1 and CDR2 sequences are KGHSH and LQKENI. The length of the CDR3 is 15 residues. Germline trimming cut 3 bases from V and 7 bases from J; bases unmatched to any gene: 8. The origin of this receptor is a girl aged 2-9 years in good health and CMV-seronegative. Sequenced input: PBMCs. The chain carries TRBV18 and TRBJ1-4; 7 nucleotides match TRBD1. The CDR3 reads CASSPTGVLGEKLFF. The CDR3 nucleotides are TGTGCCAGCTCACCTACAGGGGTGTTAGGTGAAAAACTGTTTTTT. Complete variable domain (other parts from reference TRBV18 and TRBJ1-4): NAGVMQNPRHLVRRRGQEARLRCSPMKGHSHVYWYRQLPEEGLKFMVYLQKENIIDESGMPKERFSAEFPKEGPSILRIQQVVRGDSAAYFCASSPTGVLGEKLFFGSGTQLSVL.